Following are 24 T cell receptor beta chains from one sample sequenced in a study of shared clonotypes between healthy human individuals. Clones were read by immunoSEQ multiplex PCR, and TCRdb kept only the in-frame ones, dropping some. The table has a few million clones, just over 90% seen once. Sequenced sample: naive CD4+ T cells sorted from blood. Subset given: CD45RA+ positively selected. The receptors derive from a man between 18 and 29 years old in good health.

The rearrangement links TRBV21-1 to TRBJ1-5. TRBV21-1 is a listed pseudogene. The CDR3 is 16 amino acids. CDR3 sequence reads: CASSRVVGRENQPQHF. In nucleotides, the CDR3 is TGTGCCAGCAGCAGAGTCGTAGGACGGGAAAATCAGCCCCAGCATTTT.

The genes are TRBV19 and TRBJ2-1, with D maybe TRBD1 (5 bases). The germline gives CDR1 LNHDA, CDR2 SQIVND (reference sequence). The length of the CDR3 is 14 residues. The V and J ends lost 5 bases and 6 bases respectively, with 14 bases between them. CDR3 DNA sequence: TGTGCCAGTAGTCCCCGCAGGGCTGTCAATGAGCAGTTCTTC. Its protein is CASSPRRAVNEQFF.

The chain employs TRBV10-3 and TRBJ2-7, with 9 bases aligning to TRBD1. Trimming took 4 bases from V and 0 from J; bases not matched to a gene: 7. The CDR3 spans 16 residues. CDR1 is ENHRY, CDR2 SYGVKD, per germline. CDR3 loop: CAISGGQGSSSYEQYF. For the CDR3, the DNA is TGTGCCATCAGTGGGGGACAGGGATCCAGCTCCTACGAGCAGTACTTC.

The chain combines TRBV7-6 with TRBJ2-2, with unresolved D. In germline, CDR1 is SGHVS, CDR2 FNYEAQ. V lost 1 base and J lost 6, with 6 bases in between. The CDR3 covers 13 residues. The CDR3, as DNA: TGTGCCAGCAGCTTAGAAGTCGCCGGGGAGCTGTTTTTT. Its translation is CASSLEVAGELFF. The entire variable domain, with the rest obtained from reference TRBV7-6 and TRBJ2-2, is as follows: GAGVSQSPRYKVTKRGQDVALRCDPISGHVSLYWYRQALGQGPEFLTYFNYEAQQDKSGLPNDRFSAERPEGSISTLTIQRTEQRDSAMYRCASSLEVAGELFFGEGSRLTVL.

This chain links TRBV27 with TRBJ2-2, with TRBD1 matching over 10 bases. V shed 10 bases, J shed 5 bases, and the junction held 13 bases outside the gene matches. CDR1 is MNHEY, CDR2 SMNVEV, per germline (reference sequence). The CDR3 extends over 16 amino acids. Here the CDR3 DNA reads TGTGCCACGGCCTATACTCGGACAGGGGGGACCGGGGAGCTGTTTTTT. Its protein product is CATAYTRTGGTGELFF.

The rearrangement links TRBV9 to TRBJ1-6; D uncertain. CDR1 SGDLS and CDR2 YYNGEE come from the germline V gene. This CDR3 comprises 16 residues. The V gene lost 0 bases and the J gene lost 1 base, with 8 bases spanning the gap. The CDR3 region is CASSVGEGSYNSPLHF. The CDR3 nucleotides read TGTGCCAGCAGCGTAGGGGAGGGATCCTATAATTCACCCCTCCACTTT.

The CDR3 is CASSPRGPYEQYF. The CDR3 DNA is TGTGCCAGCAGCCCCCGGGGCCCCTACGAGCAGTACTTC. This chain links TRBV7-2 with TRBJ2-7; TRBD1 or TRBD2 may be the D gene (5 bases each). In germline, CDR1 is SGHTA, CDR2 FQGNSA. V gave up 5 bases and J gave up 2 bases, with 10 bases separating them. The CDR3 is 13 residues long.

The CDR3 loop reads CASSPRTGVSYEQYF. CDR3 nucleotides: TGTGCCAGTAGTCCGAGGACAGGGGTATCCTACGAGCAGTACTTC. The V call is TRBV19, the J call TRBJ2-7, with 9 nucleotides matching TRBD1. V trimming: 5 bases; J trimming: 1 base; junction bases outside the gene matches: 6. The CDR3 has 15 residues. CDR1 LNHDA and CDR2 SQIVND come from the germline V gene (reference sequence).

This clone occurred a few times. The chain joins TRBV29-1 to TRBJ1-5, with 7 bases aligning to TRBD1. Trimming cost V 7 bases and J 5 bases; bases outside gene matches: 8. Germline CDR1 SQVTM, CDR2 ANQGSEA. There are 13 residues in the CDR3. The CDR3 nucleotides are TGCAGCGCTGAGGACAGGTTGGATCAGCCCCAGCATTTT. Translated, it gives CSAEDRLDQPQHF. The full variable domain, rest sourced from reference TRBV29-1 and TRBJ1-5, is SAVISQKPSRDICQRGTSLTIQCQVDSQVTMMFWYRQQPGQSLTLIATANQGSEATYESGFVIDKFPISRPNLTFSTLTVSNMSPEDSSIYLCSAEDRLDQPQHFGDGTRLSIL.

V usage is TRBV7-9 and J usage is TRBJ1-4; the match to TRBD1 covers 7 bases. Losses at the gene ends were 2 bases for V and 7 bases for J; bases not matched to a gene: 4. The CDR3 is 14 residues long. The germline V gene has CDR1 SEHNR and CDR2 FQNEAQ (reference sequence). This chain's CDR3 is CASSLYGQAEKLFF. In DNA form, the CDR3 reads TGTGCCAGCAGCTTATACGGACAGGCTGAAAAACTGTTTTTT.

V usage is TRBV7-9 and J usage is TRBJ2-2; tentatively, D is TRBD2 (6 bases). The CDR3 spans 15 residues. V dropped 0 bases and J dropped 6 bases, with 11 bases sitting between them. Germline CDR1 SEHNR, CDR2 FQNEAQ (reference sequence). In DNA form, the CDR3 reads TGTGCCAGCAGCTTAGCCGTAGGAGGGGCCGGGGAGCTGTTTTTT. Protein product: CASSLAVGGAGELFF.

This clone is a singleton in its sample. One junction end disagrees with the germline gene, perhaps due to a read error. This chain connects TRBV27 to TRBJ2-2; maybe TRBD2 (5 bases). This CDR3 spans 13 amino acids. Per germline, CDR1 MNHEY and CDR2 SMNVEV (reference sequence). Here the CDR3 reads CASGLGRGGELFF. As DNA, the CDR3 is TGTGCCAGCGGTTTGGGCCGGGGCGGGGAGCTGTTTTTT.

The sample holds a few counts of this clone. Other nucleotide sequences in the sample specify the same CDR3. This chain links TRBV19 with TRBJ1-1; D uncertain. Germline assignment: CDR1 LNHDA and CDR2 SQIVND (reference sequence). Trimming took off 3 bases at V and 1 base at J, with 6 bases between the two ends. The CDR3 runs to 13 residues. The CDR3 nucleotides are TGTGCCAGTAGTATCCCGGGGAACACTGAAGCTTTCTTT. This gives the protein CASSIPGNTEAFF.

This chain joins TRBV19 and TRBJ1-1; possible D gene TRBD1, 5 bases. There are 15 residues in the CDR3. V was shortened by 6 bases and J by 0 bases, with 14 bases between the two germline ends. CDR1 is LNHDA and CDR2 is SQIVND in the germline V gene (reference sequence). The CDR3 DNA reads as TGTGCCAGTAGAGCAGGTGGGGGAATGAACACTGAAGCTTTCTTT. This encodes CASRAGGGMNTEAFF.

V and J are TRBV7-6 and TRBJ2-7; D gene unclear. The germline CDR1 and CDR2 sequences are SGHVS and FNYEAQ. This CDR3 is 15 amino acids long. Trimming removed 0 bases at V and 2 bases at J, with 11 bases between. CDR3 sequence: CASSLAKGPTYEQYF. The DNA for the CDR3 is TGTGCCAGCAGCTTAGCGAAGGGTCCGACCTACGAGCAGTACTTC.

A note on this clone: Additional DNA sequences in this sample encode the identical CDR3. The chain joins TRBV6-5 to TRBJ2-7; possibly TRBD2 for D (5 bases). Germline V gives CDR1 MNHEY, CDR2 SVGAGI. V was clipped by 5 bases and J by 7 bases, with 9 bases between them. The CDR3 runs to 11 residues. The chain's CDR3 is CASSSPGEQYF. The CDR3 DNA reads as TGTGCCAGCAGTAGCCCGGGGGAGCAGTACTTC.

As regards this clone: Other DNA sequences of this sample code for an identical CDR3. The gene calls are TRBV29-1 and TRBJ1-1; no reliable D call. CDR1 is SQVTM and CDR2 is ANQGSEA in the germline V gene. This CDR3 is built from 11 residues. The germline V and J ends were trimmed by 3 bases and 1 base, with 3 bases remaining between them. In DNA, the CDR3 is TGCAGCGTTGAGAGGAACACTGAAGCTTTCTTT. Protein: CSVERNTEAFF.

The chain couples TRBV27 to TRBJ1-4; D remains ambiguous. The V gene lost 3 bases and the J gene lost 3 bases, with 8 bases spanning the gap. CDR3 length equals 14 residues. Germline V lookup: CDR1 MNHEY, CDR2 SMNVEV (reference sequence). The CDR3 coding sequence is TGTGCCAGCAGTTTCAATACGGCTAATGAAAAACTGTTTTTT. Its translation: CASSFNTANEKLFF.

The chain couples TRBV27 to TRBJ2-2; TRBD1 aligns across 7 bases. This CDR3 has 14 residues. Germline CDR1 MNHEY, CDR2 SMNVEV (reference sequence). Unmatched junction bases numbered 8, after V lost 7 bases and J lost 6 bases. CDR3 sequence: CASKEGAAPGELFF. For the CDR3, the DNA is TGTGCCAGCAAAGAGGGGGCCGCACCCGGGGAGCTGTTTTTT.

The rearrangement links TRBV6-5 to TRBJ2-7; D gene unclear. Trimming left V 2 bases short and J 0 bases short, with 11 bases between. The CDR3 has 15 amino acids. CDR1 and CDR2 (germline): MNHEY, SVGAGI. In nucleotides, the CDR3 is TGTGCCAGCAGTTACACCGGAGAAAGCTCCTACGAGCAGTACTTC. Its translation is CASSYTGESSYEQYF.

This chain uses TRBV29-1 with TRBJ1-1, with D possibly TRBD1 on 5 matching bases. Germline-derived CDR1 and CDR2 are SQVTM and ANQGSEA. This CDR3 comprises 11 residues. CDR3 DNA: TGCGCGATGGGGGGGGTCACTGAAGCTTTCTTT. Translation gives CAMGGVTEAFF.

V is TRBV5-1 and J is TRBJ2-3; 8 nucleotides line up with TRBD1. V dropped 1 base and J dropped 7; count of bases not matched to a gene: 8. Germline V CDR1 and CDR2: SGHRS, YFSETQ. The CDR3 runs to 15 residues. DNA for the CDR3: TGCGCCAGCAGCTTGTATGCAGGGGGCTCATATACGCAGTATTTT. Translation: CASSLYAGGSYTQYF.

The genes are TRBV18 and TRBJ2-7, with TRBD2 matching over 9 bases. CDR3 length: 14 residues. Trimming at V came to 6 bases and at J to 4 bases, leaving 7 bases not matched to a gene. CDR1 KGHSH and CDR2 LQKENI come from the germline V gene. For the CDR3, the DNA is TGTGCCAGCTCCCGGGCTAGCGGGGAGTACGAGCAGTACTTC. This encodes CASSRASGEYEQYF.

The CDR3 region is CASSTGSGRTF. CDR3 DNA sequence: TGTGCCAGCTCAACAGGCAGTGGGCGCACCTTC. The chain has TRBV18 and TRBJ1-2; perhaps TRBD1 as D (5 bases). This CDR3 is 11 amino acids long. V shed 5 bases and J shed 13 bases, with 14 bases lying between them. CDR1 is KGHSH and CDR2 is LQKENI in the germline V gene.